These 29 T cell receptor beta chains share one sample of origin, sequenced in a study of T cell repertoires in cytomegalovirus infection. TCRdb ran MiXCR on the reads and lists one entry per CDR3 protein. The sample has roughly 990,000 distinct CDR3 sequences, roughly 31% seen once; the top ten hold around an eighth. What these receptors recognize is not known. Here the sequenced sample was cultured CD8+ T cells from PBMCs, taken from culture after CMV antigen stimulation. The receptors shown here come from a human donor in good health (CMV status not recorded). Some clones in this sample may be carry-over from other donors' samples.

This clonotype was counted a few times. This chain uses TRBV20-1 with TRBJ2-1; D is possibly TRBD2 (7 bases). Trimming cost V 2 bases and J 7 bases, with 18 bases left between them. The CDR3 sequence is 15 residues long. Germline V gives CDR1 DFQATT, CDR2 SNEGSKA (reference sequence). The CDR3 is CSARMRGGLWNEQFF. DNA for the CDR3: TGCAGTGCTAGAATGCGCGGGGGCCTGTGGAATGAGCAGTTCTTC.

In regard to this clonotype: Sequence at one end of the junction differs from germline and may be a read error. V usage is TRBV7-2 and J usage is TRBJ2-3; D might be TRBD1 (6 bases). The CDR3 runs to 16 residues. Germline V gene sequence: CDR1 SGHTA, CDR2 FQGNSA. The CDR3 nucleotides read TGTGCCAGCAGCTCGGTGACAGGAGCTAGCACAGATGCGCAGTATTTT. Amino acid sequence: CASSSVTGASTDAQYF.

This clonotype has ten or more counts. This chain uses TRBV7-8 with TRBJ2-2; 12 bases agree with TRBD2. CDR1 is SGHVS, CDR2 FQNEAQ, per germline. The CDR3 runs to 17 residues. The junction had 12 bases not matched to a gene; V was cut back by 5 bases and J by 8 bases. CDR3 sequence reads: CASSVSLAGGRLGELFF. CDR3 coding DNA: TGTGCCAGCAGCGTATCTCTAGCGGGGGGGCGTCTAGGGGAGCTGTTTTTT.

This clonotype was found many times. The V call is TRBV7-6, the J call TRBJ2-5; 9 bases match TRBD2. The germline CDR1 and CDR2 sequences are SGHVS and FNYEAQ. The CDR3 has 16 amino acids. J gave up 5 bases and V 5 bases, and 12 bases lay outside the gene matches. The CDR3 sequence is CASSAPGLARRETQYF. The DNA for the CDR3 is TGTGCCAGCAGCGCTCCCGGACTAGCGAGAAGGGAGACCCAGTACTTC. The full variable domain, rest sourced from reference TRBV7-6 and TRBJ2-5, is GAGVSQSPRYKVTKRGQDVALRCDPISGHVSLYWYRQALGQGPEFLTYFNYEAQQDKSGLPNDRFSAERPEGSISTLTIQRTEQRDSAMYRCASSAPGLARRETQYFGPGTRLLVL.

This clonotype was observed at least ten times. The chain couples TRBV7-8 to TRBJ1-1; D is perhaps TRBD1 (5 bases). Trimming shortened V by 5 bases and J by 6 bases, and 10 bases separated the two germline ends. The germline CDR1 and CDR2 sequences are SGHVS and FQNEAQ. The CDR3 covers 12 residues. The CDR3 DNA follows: TGTGCCAGCAGCCCCTGGGGCGCTGAAGCTTTCTTT. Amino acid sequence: CASSPWGAEAFF.

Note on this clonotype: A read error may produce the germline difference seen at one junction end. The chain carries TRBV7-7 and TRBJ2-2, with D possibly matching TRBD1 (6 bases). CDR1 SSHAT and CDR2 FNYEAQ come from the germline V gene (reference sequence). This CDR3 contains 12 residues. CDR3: CASSSDSGELFF. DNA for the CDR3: TGTGCTAGCAGCTCGGACAGCGGGGAGCTGTTTTTT.

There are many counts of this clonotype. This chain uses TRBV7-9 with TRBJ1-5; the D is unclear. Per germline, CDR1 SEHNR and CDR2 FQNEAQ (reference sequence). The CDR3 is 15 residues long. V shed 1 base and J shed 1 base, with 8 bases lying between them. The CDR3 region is CASSLETSSNQPQHF. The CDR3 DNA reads TGTGCCAGCAGCTTAGAGACATCAAGCAATCAGCCCCAGCATTTT.

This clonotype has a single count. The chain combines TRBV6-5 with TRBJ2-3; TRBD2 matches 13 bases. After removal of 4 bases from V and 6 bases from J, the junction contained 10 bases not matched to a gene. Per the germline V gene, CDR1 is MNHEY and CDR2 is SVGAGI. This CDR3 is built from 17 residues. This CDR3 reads CASSLLAGGPQADTQYF. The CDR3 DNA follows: TGTGCCAGCAGTTTACTAGCGGGGGGGCCCCAAGCGGATACGCAGTATTTT.

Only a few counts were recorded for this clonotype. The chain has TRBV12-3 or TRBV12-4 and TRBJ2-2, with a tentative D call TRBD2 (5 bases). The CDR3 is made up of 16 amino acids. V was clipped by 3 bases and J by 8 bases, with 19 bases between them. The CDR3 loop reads CASSFIGMPLVGELFF. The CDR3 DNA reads TGTGCCAGCAGTTTCATCGGGATGCCCCTCGTGGGGGAGCTGTTTTTT.

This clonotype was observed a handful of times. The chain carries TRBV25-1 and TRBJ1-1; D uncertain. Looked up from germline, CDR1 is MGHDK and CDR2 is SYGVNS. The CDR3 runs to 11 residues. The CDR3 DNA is TGTGTCTCAGCGGAGAACACTGAAGCTTTCTTT. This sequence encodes CVSAENTEAFF.

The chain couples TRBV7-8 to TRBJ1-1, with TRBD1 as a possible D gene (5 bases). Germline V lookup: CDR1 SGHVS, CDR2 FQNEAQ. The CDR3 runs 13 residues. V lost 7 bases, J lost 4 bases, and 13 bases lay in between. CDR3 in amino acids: CASTRMGGTEAFF. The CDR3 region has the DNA TGTGCCAGCACTAGAATGGGGGGCACTGAAGCTTTCTTT.

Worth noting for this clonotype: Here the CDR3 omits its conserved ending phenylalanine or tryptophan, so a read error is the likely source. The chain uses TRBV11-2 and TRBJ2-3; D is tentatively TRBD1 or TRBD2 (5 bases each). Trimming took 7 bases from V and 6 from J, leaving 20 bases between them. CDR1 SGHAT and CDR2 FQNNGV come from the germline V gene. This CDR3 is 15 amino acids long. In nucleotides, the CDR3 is TGTGCCAGCACCGTCCCGGGGCAGTTCATGGATACGCAGTATTAT. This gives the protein CASTVPGQFMDTQYY.

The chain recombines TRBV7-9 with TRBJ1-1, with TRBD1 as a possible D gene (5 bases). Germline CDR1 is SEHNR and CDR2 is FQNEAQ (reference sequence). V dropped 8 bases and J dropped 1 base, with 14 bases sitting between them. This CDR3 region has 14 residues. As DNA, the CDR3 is TGTGCCAGCCACGACGGGAGGGGGAACACTGAAGCTTTCTTT. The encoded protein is CASHDGRGNTEAFF.

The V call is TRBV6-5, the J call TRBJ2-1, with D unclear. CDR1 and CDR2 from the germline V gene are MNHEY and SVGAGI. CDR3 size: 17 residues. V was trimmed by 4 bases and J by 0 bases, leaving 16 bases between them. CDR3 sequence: CASSLTPQESSYNEQFF. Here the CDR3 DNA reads TGTGCCAGCAGTTTGACCCCGCAGGAAAGCTCCTACAATGAGCAGTTCTTC.

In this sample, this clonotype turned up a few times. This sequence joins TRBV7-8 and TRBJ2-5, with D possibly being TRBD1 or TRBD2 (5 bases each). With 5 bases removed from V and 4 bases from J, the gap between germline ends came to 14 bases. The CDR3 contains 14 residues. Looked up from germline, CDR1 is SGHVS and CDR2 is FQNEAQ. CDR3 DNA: TGTGCCAGCAGCATAGTTGTTGGGGGAGAGACCCAGTACTTC. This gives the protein CASSIVVGGETQYF.

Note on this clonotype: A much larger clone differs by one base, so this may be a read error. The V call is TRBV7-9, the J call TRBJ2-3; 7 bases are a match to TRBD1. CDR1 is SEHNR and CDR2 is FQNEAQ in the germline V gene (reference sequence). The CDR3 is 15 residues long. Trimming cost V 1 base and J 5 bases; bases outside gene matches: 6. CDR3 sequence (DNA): TGTGCCAGCAGCTTAGATGACAGGGTGGGAGATACGCAGTATTTT. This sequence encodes CASSLDDRVGDTQYF.

CDR3 coding DNA: TGTGCCAGCAGTTCCAGGACAGAGAATAATTCACCCCTCCACTTT. It is translated as CASSSRTENNSPLHF. The genes are TRBV11-2 and TRBJ1-6, with D possibly TRBD1 on 6 matching bases. Per the germline V gene, CDR1 is SGHAT and CDR2 is FQNNGV. The length of the CDR3 is 15 residues. Trimming stripped 6 bases from V and 5 bases from J, with 14 bases between.

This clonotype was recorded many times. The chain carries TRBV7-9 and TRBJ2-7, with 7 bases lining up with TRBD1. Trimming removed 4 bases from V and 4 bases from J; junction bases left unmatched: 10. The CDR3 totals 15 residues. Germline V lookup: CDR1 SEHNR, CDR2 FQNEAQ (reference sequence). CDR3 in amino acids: CASSSAGDRKYEQYF. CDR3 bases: TGTGCCAGCAGCTCTGCCGGGGACAGAAAGTACGAGCAGTACTTC. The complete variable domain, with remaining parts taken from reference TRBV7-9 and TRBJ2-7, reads DTGVSQNPRHKITKRGQNVTFRCDPISEHNRLYWYRQTLGQGPEFLTYFQNEAQLEKSRLLSDRFSAERPKGSFSTLEIQRTEQGDSAMYLCASSSAGDRKYEQYFGPGTRLTVT.

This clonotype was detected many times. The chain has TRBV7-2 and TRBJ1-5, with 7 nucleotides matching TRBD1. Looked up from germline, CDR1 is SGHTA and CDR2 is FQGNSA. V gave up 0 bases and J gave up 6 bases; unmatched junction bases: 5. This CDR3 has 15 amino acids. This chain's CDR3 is CASSLADRFVQPQHF. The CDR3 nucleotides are TGTGCCAGCAGCTTAGCGGACAGGTTCGTTCAGCCCCAGCATTTT.

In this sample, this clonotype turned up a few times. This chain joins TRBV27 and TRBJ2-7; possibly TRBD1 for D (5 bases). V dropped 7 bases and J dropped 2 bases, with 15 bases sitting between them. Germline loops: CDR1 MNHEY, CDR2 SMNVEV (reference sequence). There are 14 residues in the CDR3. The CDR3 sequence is CASTPKGSTYEQYF. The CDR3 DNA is TGTGCCAGCACCCCCAAGGGGTCAACCTACGAGCAGTACTTC.

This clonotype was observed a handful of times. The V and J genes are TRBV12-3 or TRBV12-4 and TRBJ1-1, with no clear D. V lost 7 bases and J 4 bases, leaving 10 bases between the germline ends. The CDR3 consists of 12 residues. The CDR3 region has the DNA TGTGCCAGCAAACTCCGGGGCACTGAAGCTTTCTTT. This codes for CASKLRGTEAFF.

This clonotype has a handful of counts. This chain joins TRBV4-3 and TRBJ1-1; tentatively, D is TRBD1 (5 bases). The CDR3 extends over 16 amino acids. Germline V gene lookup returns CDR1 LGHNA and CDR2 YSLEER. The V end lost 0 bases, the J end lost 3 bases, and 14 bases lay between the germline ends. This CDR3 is CASSQDPGVGDTEAFF. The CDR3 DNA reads TGCGCCAGCAGCCAAGATCCCGGGGTAGGGGACACTGAAGCTTTCTTT.

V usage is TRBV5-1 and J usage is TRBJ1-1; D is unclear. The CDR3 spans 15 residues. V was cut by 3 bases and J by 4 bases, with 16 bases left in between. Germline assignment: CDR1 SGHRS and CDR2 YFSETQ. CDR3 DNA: TGCGCCAGCAGCTCCCCGGAGGGAATAGGCACTGAAGCTTTCTTT. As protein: CASSSPEGIGTEAFF.

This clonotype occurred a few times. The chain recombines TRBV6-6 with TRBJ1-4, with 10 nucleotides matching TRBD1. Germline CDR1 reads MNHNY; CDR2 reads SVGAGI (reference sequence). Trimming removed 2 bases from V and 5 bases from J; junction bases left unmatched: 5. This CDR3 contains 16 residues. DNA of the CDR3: TGTGCCAGCAGTTACGGTTTGGGACAGGGGAATGAAAAACTGTTTTTT. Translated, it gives CASSYGLGQGNEKLFF.

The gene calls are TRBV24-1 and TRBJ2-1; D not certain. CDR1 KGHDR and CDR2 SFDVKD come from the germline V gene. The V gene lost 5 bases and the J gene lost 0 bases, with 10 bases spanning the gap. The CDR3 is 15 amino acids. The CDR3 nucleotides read TGTGCCACCAGTGGGTCCTTGAGCTCCTACAATGAGCAGTTCTTC. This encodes CATSGSLSSYNEQFF.

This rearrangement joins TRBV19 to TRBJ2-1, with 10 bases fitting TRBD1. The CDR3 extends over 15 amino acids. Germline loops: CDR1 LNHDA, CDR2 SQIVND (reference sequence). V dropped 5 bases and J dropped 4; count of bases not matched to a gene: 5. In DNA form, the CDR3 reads TGTGCCAGTAGTGCGACAGGGGGCCTATACAATGAGCAGTTCTTC. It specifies CASSATGGLYNEQFF.

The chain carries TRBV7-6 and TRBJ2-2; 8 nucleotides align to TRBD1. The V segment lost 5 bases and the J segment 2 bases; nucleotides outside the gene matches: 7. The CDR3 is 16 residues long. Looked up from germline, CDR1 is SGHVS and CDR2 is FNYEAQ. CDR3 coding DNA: TGTGCCAGCAGCGACCGCCAGGGGGCAAACACCGGGGAGCTGTTTTTT. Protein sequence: CASSDRQGANTGELFF.

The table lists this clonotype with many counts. The CDR3 nucleotides are TGTGCCAGCAGCCCAAATTCGGCAGGGGGTAATGAGCAGTTCTTC. Translation gives CASSPNSAGGNEQFF. The genes are TRBV9 and TRBJ2-1; 7 nucleotides align to TRBD1. From germline, CDR1 is SGDLS and CDR2 YYNGEE. V lost 4 bases, J lost 7 bases, and 11 bases stayed unmatched. CDR3 length: 15 amino acids.

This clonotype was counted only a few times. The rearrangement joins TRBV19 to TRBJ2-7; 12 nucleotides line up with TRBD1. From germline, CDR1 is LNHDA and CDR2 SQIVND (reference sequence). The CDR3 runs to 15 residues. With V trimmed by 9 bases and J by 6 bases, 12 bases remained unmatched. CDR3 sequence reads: CASASIGTGGVEQYF. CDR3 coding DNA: TGTGCCAGCGCATCTATAGGGACAGGGGGCGTCGAGCAGTACTTC.